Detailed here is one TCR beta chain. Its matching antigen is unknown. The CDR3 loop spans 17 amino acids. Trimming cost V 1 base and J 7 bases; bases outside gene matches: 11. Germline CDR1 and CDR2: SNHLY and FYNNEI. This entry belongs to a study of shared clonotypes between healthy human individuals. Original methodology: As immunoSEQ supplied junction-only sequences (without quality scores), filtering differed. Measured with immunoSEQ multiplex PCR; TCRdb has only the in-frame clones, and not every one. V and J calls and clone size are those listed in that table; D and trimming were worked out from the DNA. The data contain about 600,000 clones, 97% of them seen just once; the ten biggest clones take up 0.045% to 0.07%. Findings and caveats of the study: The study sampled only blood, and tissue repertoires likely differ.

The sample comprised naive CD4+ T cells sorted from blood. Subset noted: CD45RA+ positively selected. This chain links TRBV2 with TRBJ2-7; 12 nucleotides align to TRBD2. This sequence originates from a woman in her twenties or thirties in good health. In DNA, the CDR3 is TGTGCCAGCAGTGAAGGAACACTAGCGGGAGGCCACGGGGAGCAGTACTTC. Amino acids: CASSEGTLAGGHGEQYF.